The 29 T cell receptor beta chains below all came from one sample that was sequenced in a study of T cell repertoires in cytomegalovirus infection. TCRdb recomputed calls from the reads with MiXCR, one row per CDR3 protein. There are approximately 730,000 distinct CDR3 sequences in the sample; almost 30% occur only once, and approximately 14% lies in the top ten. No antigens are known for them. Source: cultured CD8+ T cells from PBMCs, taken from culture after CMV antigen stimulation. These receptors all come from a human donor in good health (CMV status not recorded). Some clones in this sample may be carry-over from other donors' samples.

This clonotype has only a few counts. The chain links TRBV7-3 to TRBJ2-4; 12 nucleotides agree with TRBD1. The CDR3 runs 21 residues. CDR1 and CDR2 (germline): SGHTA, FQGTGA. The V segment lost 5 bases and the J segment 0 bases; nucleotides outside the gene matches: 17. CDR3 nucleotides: TGTGCCAGCAGCCCCACCTCGGGGGGACAGGGGGCCCCCCTAGCCAAAAACATTCAGTACTTC. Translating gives CASSPTSGGQGAPLAKNIQYF. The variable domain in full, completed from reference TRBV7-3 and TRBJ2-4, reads GAGVSQTPSNKVTEKGKYVELRCDPISGHTALYWYRQSLGQGPEFLIYFQGTGAADDSGLPNDRFFAVRPEGSVSTLKIQRTERGDSAVYLCASSPTSGGQGAPLAKNIQYFGAGTRLSVL.

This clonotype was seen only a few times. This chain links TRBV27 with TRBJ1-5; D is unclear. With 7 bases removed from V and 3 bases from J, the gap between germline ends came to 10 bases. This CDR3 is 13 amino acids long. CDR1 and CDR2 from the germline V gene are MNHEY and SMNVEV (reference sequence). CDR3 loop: CASTNSPNQPQHF. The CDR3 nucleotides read TGTGCCAGCACAAACAGCCCCAATCAGCCCCAGCATTTT.

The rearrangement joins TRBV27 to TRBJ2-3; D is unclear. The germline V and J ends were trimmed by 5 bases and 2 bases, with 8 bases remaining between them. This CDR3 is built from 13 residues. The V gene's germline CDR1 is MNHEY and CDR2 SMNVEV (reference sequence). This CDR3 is CASSPVATDTQYF. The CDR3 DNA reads TGTGCCAGCAGTCCAGTGGCCACAGATACGCAGTATTTT.

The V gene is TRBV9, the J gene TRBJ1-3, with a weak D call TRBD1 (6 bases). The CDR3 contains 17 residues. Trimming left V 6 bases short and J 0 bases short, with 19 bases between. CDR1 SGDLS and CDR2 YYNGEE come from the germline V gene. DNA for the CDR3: TGTGCCAGCACCCAGGGGACACGCCAGAACTCTGGAAACACCATATATTTT. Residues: CASTQGTRQNSGNTIYF.

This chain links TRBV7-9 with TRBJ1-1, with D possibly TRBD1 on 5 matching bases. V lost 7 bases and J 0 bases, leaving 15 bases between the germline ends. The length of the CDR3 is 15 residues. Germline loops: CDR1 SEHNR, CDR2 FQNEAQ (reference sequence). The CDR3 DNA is TGTGCCAGCACCCACGGACGGACAATGAACACTGAAGCTTTCTTT. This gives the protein CASTHGRTMNTEAFF. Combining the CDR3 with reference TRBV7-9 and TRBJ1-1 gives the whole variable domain DTGVSQNPRHKITKRGQNVTFRCDPISEHNRLYWYRQTLGQGPEFLTYFQNEAQLEKSRLLSDRFSAERPKGSFSTLEIQRTEQGDSAMYLCASTHGRTMNTEAFFGQGTRLTVV.

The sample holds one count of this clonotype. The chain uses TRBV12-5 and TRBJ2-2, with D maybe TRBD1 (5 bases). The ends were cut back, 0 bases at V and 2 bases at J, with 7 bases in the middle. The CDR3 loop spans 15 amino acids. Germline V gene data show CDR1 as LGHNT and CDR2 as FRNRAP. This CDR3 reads CASGLVTENTGELFF. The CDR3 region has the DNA TGTGCTAGTGGTTTGGTGACAGAAAACACCGGGGAGCTGTTTTTT.

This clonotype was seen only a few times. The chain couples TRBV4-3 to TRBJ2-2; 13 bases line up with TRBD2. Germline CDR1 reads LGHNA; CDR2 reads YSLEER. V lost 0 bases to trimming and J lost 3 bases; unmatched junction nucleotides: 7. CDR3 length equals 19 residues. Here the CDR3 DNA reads TGCGCCAGCAGCCAAGATCTAGGACTAGCGGGGGCCTACACCGGGGAGCTGTTTTTT. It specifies CASSQDLGLAGAYTGELFF.

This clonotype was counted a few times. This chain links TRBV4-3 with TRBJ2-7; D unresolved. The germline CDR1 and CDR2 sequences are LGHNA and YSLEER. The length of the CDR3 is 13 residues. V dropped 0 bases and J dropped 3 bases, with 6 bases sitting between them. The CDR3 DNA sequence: TGCGCCAGCAGCCAAGATCTGGGCTACGAGCAGTACGTC. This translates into CASSQDLGYEQYV.

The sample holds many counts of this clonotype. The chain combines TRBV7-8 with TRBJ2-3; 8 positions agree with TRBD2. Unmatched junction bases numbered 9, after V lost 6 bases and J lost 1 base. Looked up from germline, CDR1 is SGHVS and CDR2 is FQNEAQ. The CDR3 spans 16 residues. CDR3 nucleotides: TGTGCCAGCAGACCACCGGGACTAGGGGGCACAGATACGCAGTATTTT. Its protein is CASRPPGLGGTDTQYF.

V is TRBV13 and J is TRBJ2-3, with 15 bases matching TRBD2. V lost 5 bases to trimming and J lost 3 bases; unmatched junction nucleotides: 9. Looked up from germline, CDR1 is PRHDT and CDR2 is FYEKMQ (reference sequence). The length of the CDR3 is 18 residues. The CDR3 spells CASSRGGLAGGNTDTQYF. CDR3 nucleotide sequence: TGTGCCAGCAGCCGCGGGGGACTAGCGGGGGGCAATACAGATACGCAGTATTTT.

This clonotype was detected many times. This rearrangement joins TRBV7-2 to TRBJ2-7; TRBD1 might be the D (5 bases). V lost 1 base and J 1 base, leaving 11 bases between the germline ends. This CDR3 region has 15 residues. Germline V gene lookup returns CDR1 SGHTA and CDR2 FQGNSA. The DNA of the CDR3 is TGTGCCAGCAGCTTAGGGAAGGGGTATTCCTACGAGCAGTACTTC. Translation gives CASSLGKGYSYEQYF.

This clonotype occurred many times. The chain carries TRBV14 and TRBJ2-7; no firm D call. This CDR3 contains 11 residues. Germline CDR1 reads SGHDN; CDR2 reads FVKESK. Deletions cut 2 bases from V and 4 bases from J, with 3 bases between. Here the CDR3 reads CASSQSYEQYF. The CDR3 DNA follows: TGTGCCAGCAGCCAAAGTTACGAGCAGTACTTC.

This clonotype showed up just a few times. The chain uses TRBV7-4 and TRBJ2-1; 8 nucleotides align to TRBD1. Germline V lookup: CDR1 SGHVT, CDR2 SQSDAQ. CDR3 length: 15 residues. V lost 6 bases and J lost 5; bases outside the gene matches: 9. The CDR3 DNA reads TGTGCCAGCAGTCAGCGGACAGGGTTCCACAATGAGCAGTTCTTC. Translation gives CASSQRTGFHNEQFF.

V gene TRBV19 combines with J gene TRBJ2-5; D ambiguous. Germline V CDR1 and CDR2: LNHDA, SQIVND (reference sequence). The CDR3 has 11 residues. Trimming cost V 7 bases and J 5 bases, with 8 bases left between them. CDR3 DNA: TGTGCCAGTAAATACGGGGAGACCCAGTACTTC. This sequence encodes CASKYGETQYF.

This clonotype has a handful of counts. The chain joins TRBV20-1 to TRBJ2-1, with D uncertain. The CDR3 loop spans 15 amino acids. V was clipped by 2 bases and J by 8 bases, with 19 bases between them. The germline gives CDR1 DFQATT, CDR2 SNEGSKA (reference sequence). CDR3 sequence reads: CSARTLLNPRDEQFF. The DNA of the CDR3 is TGCAGTGCTAGAACCCTTCTCAACCCTCGGGATGAGCAGTTCTTC.

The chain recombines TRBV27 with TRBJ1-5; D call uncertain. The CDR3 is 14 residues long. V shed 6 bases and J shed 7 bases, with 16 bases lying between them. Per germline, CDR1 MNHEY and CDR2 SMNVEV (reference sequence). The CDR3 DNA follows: TGTGCCAGCAGATTTAGGAGGGTCGGCCAGCCCCAGCATTTT. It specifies CASRFRRVGQPQHF.

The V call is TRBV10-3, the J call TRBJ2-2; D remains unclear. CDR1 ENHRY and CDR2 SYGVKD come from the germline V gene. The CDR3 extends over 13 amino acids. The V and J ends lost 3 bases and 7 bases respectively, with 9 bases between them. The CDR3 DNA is TGTGCCATCAGTGACCGTTTGGTCGGGGAGCTGTTTTTT. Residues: CAISDRLVGELFF.

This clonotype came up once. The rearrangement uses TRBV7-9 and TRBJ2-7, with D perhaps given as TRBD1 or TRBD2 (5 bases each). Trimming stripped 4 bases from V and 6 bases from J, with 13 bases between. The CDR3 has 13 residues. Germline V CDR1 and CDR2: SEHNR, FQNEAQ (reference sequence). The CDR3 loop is CASSSGRSSEQYF. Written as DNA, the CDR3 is TGTGCCAGCAGCTCGGGACGGTCAAGCGAGCAGTACTTC.

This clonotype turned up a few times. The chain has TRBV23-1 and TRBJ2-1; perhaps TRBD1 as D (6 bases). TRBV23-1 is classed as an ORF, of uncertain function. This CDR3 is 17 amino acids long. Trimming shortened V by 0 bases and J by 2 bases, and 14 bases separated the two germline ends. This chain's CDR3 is CASSQSPRGGPYNEQFF. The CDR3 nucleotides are TGCGCCAGCAGTCAATCTCCCAGGGGTGGGCCCTACAATGAGCAGTTCTTC.

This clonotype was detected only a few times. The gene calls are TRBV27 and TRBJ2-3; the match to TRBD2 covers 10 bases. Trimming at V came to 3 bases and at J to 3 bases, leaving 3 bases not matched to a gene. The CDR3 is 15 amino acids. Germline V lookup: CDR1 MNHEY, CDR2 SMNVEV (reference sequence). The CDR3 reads CASSFSSGRTDTQYF. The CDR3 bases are TGTGCCAGCAGTTTTTCTAGCGGGAGAACAGATACGCAGTATTTT.

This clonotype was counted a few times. The CDR3 sequence: CASSSPPRQGLIAEAFF. In DNA, the CDR3 is TGTGCCAGCAGTTCTCCCCCCCGGCAGGGTTTAATCGCTGAAGCTTTCTTT. The chain carries TRBV27 and TRBJ1-1; a possible D gene is TRBD1 (5 bases). The CDR3 spans 17 residues. Germline V CDR1 and CDR2: MNHEY, SMNVEV (reference sequence). Trimming stripped 4 bases from V and 6 bases from J, with 24 bases between.

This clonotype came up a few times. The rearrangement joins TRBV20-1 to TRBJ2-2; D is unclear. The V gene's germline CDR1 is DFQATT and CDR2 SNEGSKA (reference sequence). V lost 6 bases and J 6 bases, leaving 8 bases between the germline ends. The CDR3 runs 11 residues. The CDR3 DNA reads TGCAGTGCGCGTGGGTCCGGGGAGCTGTTTTTT. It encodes CSARGSGELFF.

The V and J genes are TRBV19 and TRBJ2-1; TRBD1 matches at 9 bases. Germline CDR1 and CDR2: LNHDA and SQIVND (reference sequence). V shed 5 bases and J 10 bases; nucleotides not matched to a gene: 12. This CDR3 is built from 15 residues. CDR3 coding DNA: TGTGCCAGTAGTTTAACCGGGACAGGGAGGTTAGAGCAGTTCTTC. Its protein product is CASSLTGTGRLEQFF.

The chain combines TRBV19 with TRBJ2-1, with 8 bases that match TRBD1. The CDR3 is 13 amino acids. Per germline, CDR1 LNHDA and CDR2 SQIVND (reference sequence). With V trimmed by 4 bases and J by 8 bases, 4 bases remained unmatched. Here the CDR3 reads CASSTRTGYEQFF. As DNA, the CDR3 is TGTGCCAGTAGTACCAGGACAGGGTATGAGCAGTTCTTC.

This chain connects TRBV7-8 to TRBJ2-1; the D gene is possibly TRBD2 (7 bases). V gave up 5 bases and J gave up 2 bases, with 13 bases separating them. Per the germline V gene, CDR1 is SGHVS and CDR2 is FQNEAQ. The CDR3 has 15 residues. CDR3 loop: CASSTGGPPYNEQFF. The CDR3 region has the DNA TGTGCCAGCAGCACGGGGGGCCCCCCCTACAATGAGCAGTTCTTC.

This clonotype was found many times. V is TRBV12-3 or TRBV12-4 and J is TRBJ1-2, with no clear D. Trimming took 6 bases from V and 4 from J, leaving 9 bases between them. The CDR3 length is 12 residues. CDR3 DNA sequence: TGTGCCAGCAGCCGGGATTTCTATGGCTACACCTTC. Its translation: CASSRDFYGYTF.

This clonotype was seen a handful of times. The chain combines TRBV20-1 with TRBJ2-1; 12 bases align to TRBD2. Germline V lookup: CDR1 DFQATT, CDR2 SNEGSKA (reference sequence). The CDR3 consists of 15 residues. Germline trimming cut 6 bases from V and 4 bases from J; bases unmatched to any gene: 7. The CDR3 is CSATALAGGYNEQFF. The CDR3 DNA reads TGCAGTGCCACCGCCCTAGCGGGGGGGTACAATGAGCAGTTCTTC.

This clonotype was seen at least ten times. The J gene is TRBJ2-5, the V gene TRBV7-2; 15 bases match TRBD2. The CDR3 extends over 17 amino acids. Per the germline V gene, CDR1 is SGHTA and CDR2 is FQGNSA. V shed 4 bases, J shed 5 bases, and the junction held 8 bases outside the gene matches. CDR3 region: CASSSWTSGGAGETQYF. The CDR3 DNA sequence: TGTGCCAGCAGCTCCTGGACTAGCGGGGGGGCCGGGGAGACCCAGTACTTC.

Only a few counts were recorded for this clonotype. CDR3 amino acids: CASSHDSGGAPDTQYF. The CDR3 nucleotides are TGTGCCAGCAGCCACGATAGCGGGGGGGCCCCAGATACGCAGTATTTT. The J gene is TRBJ2-3, the V gene TRBV7-8; 11 bases are shared with TRBD2. Germline CDR1 is SGHVS and CDR2 is FQNEAQ. The CDR3 has 16 amino acids. V dropped 5 bases and J dropped 4; count of bases not matched to a gene: 8.